Sequencing of this T cell receptor (beta chain) was carried out in a study of cytomegalovirus exposure and HLA in healthy donors. The V gene's germline CDR1 is MNHEY and CDR2 SVGAGI. Trimming took 0 bases from V and 8 from J; bases not matched to a gene: 4. This CDR3 is built from 15 residues. Using immunoSEQ multiplex PCR, the repertoire was profiled, and TCRdb retains in-frame clones only, with some absent. This table has 200,000 or so clones, roughly 82% appearing once. Sequencing input: PBMCs. The clonotype comes from a young man in good health and CMV-seropositive. The J gene is TRBJ1-4, the V gene TRBV6-5; 9 nucleotides agree with TRBD1. The chain's CDR3 is CASSYSTGGWEKLFF. DNA of the CDR3: TGTGCCAGCAGTTACTCGACAGGGGGGTGGGAAAAACTGTTTTTT.